The next 30 T cell receptor beta chains were all read from a single sample in a study of metastatic and nonmetastatic thyroid tumors. Among the patients, none had received any treatment before thyroid surgery. MiXCR was used by TCRdb to re-call the PCR reads. The sample holds over 30,000 clones; about 15% are singletons and the top ten take 19%. The specimen sequenced was blood. The receptor set was obtained from a male donor with papillary thyroid cancer or a benign thyroid nodule (not recorded which). Some clones in this sample may be carry-over from other donors' samples.

The table lists this clone with many counts. The V and J genes are TRBV3-1 and TRBJ1-1; the D is unclear. The CDR3 runs to 15 residues. Germline V lookup: CDR1 LGHDT, CDR2 YNNKEL (reference sequence). Trimming left V 3 bases short and J 0 bases short, with 11 bases between. The CDR3 protein is CASSHAGLLNTEAFF. As DNA, the CDR3 is TGTGCCAGCAGCCATGCCGGTCTATTGAACACTGAAGCTTTCTTT.

There are many counts of this clone. The V call is TRBV7-8, the J call TRBJ2-6, with TRBD1 identical over 10 bases. The V and J ends lost 3 bases and 2 bases, in that order; junction bases with no gene match: 4. CDR3 size: 17 residues. Per the germline V gene, CDR1 is SGHVS and CDR2 is FQNEAQ. CDR3 coding DNA: TGTGCCAGCAGCTTGGGACAGGGGTATGCTGGGGCCAACGTCCTGACTTTC. This encodes CASSLGQGYAGANVLTF.

The V and J genes are TRBV12-3 or TRBV12-4 and TRBJ2-3, with D perhaps matching TRBD1 (6 bases). Trimming pared 6 bases from V and 5 bases from J, leaving 18 bases between. This CDR3 comprises 15 residues. CDR3 protein: CASRSRGLSVDTQYF. CDR3 nucleotides: TGTGCCAGCAGATCCAGGGGTCTATCCGTAGATACGCAGTATTTT.

This clone was recorded at least ten times. This chain connects TRBV30 to TRBJ1-4; D gene uncertain. Germline V gives CDR1 GTSNPN, CDR2 SVGIG (reference sequence). Deletions cut 0 bases from V and 5 bases from J, with 16 bases between. This CDR3 comprises 16 residues. The CDR3 region has the DNA TGTGCCTGGAGTGTACTCGGTCGGCAGCTAAATGAAAAACTGTTTTTT. This gives the protein CAWSVLGRQLNEKLFF.

This clone was detected ten times or more. The chain has TRBV5-5 and TRBJ2-6, with D hard to call. Germline assignment: CDR1 SGHKS and CDR2 YYEKEE (reference sequence). V shed 1 base and J shed 1 base, with 6 bases lying between them. The CDR3 loop spans 15 amino acids. The CDR3: CASSLFVSGANVLTF. CDR3 coding DNA: TGTGCCAGCAGCTTGTTTGTTTCTGGGGCCAACGTCCTGACTTTC.

This clone was observed many times. The chain joins TRBV10-1 to TRBJ2-7, with 11 bases aligning to TRBD2. The V segment lost 2 bases and the J segment 4 bases; nucleotides outside the gene matches: 4. The CDR3 is made up of 15 amino acids. Germline-derived CDR1 and CDR2 are WNHNN and SYGVQD (reference sequence). The DNA of the CDR3 is TGCGCCAGCAGTGAGGGACTAGCGGGTCCTTACGAGCAGTACTTC. Its protein product is CASSEGLAGPYEQYF.

This clone was recorded at least ten times. The chain uses TRBV9 and TRBJ2-3, with 7 nucleotides matching TRBD2. This CDR3 is built from 16 residues. Per the germline V gene, CDR1 is SGDLS and CDR2 is YYNGEE. The ends lost 4 bases at V and 2 bases at J; junction bases unmatched: 10. CDR3 sequence (DNA): TGTGCCAGCAGCAACCCCTCCGCGGGGGTCACAGATACGCAGTATTTT. The encoded protein is CASSNPSAGVTDTQYF.

This clone has more than one count but fewer than ten. The chain joins TRBV7-9 to TRBJ2-4, with 10 bases identical to TRBD1. Germline V lookup: CDR1 SEHNR, CDR2 FQNEAQ (reference sequence). With 6 bases clipped from V and 6 bases from J, the junction kept 5 bases outside the gene matches. CDR3 length: 14 residues. In DNA, the CDR3 is TGTGCCAGCAGGCCGGGACAGGGGTCAAACATTCAGTACTTC. Its protein is CASRPGQGSNIQYF.

This clone has ten or more counts. This sequence joins TRBV4-1 and TRBJ2-2; D might be TRBD1 or TRBD2, each matching 5 bases. The germline gives CDR1 MGHRA, CDR2 YSYEKL. The length of the CDR3 is 16 residues. V lost 4 bases and J 1 base, leaving 13 bases between the germline ends. The CDR3 DNA is TGCGCCAGCAGCCCGACCGGGACCCGGAACACCGGGGAGCTGTTTTTT. Translating gives CASSPTGTRNTGELFF.

Concerning this clone itself: A much larger clone is a single base away; this may be a read error. The sample holds other DNA sequences that translate to the same CDR3. The chain carries TRBV20-1 and TRBJ2-5, with D tentatively TRBD1 (5 bases). The germline V and J ends were trimmed by 5 bases and 0 bases, with 10 bases remaining between them. This CDR3 contains 13 residues. Germline CDR1 is DFQATT and CDR2 is SNEGSKA (reference sequence). The CDR3 DNA reads TGCAGTGCTTATGGGGCGGACCAAGAGACCCAGTACTTC. This codes for CSAYGADQETQYF.

This clone was found a few times. This rearrangement joins TRBV6-2 or TRBV6-3 to TRBJ2-5; no clear D gene. This CDR3 is built from 15 residues. Between the trimmed V and J ends, which lost 4 bases and 1 base, there was a span of 13 bases. Per germline, CDR1 MNHEY and CDR2 SVGEGT. In nucleotides, the CDR3 is TGTGCCAGCAGTTTATCCCCCCAGGCCCAAGAGACCCAGTACTTC. Translated, it gives CASSLSPQAQETQYF.

The chain has TRBV5-1 and TRBJ2-3, with TRBD2 matching over 7 bases. This CDR3 contains 17 residues. Germline CDR1 is SGHRS and CDR2 is YFSETQ. Trimming at V came to 4 bases and at J to 3 bases, leaving 14 bases not matched to a gene. The CDR3 DNA is TGCGCCAGCAGCCGAGGAGCCGGGACTAAGAGTACAGATACGCAGTATTTT. This translates into CASSRGAGTKSTDTQYF.

V is TRBV27 and J is TRBJ2-7; D gene ambiguous. V was cut by 3 bases and J by 6 bases, with 12 bases left in between. Per germline, CDR1 MNHEY and CDR2 SMNVEV (reference sequence). This CDR3 is 13 amino acids long. CDR3 sequence reads: CASSFSVASEQYF. The CDR3 DNA is TGTGCCAGCAGTTTTTCGGTGGCGAGCGAGCAGTACTTC.

The table lists this clone with many counts. V gene TRBV5-1 combines with J gene TRBJ2-2; no firm D call. Per germline, CDR1 SGHRS and CDR2 YFSETQ. The CDR3 extends over 15 amino acids. With 0 bases removed from V and 4 bases from J, the gap between germline ends came to 10 bases. The CDR3 DNA follows: TGCGCCAGCAGCTTGGTGTCAGGAACCACCGGGGAGCTGTTTTTT. It encodes CASSLVSGTTGELFF.

In this sample, this clone turned up a few times. The chain employs TRBV6-2 or TRBV6-3 and TRBJ2-7; TRBD1 or TRBD2 may be the D gene (5 bases each). With 0 bases removed from V and 0 bases from J, the gap between germline ends came to 9 bases. This CDR3 region has 15 residues. Germline V lookup: CDR1 MNHEY, CDR2 SVGEGT. As DNA, the CDR3 is TGTGCCAGCAGTTACTCGGGGGAAAGCTCCTACGAGCAGTACTTC. Its translation: CASSYSGESSYEQYF.

This clone has ten or more counts. This chain connects TRBV27 to TRBJ1-2; D is ambiguous. Trimming pared 5 bases from V and 2 bases from J, leaving 18 bases between. Per the germline V gene, CDR1 is MNHEY and CDR2 is SMNVEV (reference sequence). The CDR3 is 16 residues long. The CDR3 DNA is TGTGCCAGCAGTCATTCCCTCCGGGCAGCCAACTATGGCTACACCTTC. Amino acids: CASSHSLRAANYGYTF.

The rearrangement links TRBV5-1 to TRBJ2-5; D is undetermined. The germline gives CDR1 SGHRS, CDR2 YFSETQ. The CDR3 is made up of 14 amino acids. Trimming stripped 4 bases from V and 5 bases from J, with 15 bases between. The CDR3 loop is CASSVGALDETQYF. The CDR3 DNA follows: TGCGCCAGCAGCGTCGGAGCCCTTGATGAGACCCAGTACTTC.

This clone was counted many times. The chain has TRBV4-2 and TRBJ2-7; maybe TRBD2 (7 bases). Germline V gene lookup returns CDR1 LGHNA and CDR2 YNFKEQ. CDR3 length equals 15 residues. Trimming stripped 0 bases from V and 2 bases from J, with 11 bases between. The CDR3 is CASSQEGAGAYEQYF. In nucleotides, the CDR3 is TGTGCCAGCAGCCAAGAGGGGGCGGGGGCCTACGAGCAGTACTTC.

This clone was seen only a few times. The rearrangement uses TRBV6-2 or TRBV6-3 and TRBJ1-3; the D gene is possibly TRBD1 (5 bases). Germline CDR1 MNHEY, CDR2 SVGEGT. Trimming left V 6 bases short and J 8 bases short, with 23 bases between. The CDR3 contains 16 residues. The CDR3 region is CASRRDLPNSGYTIYF. DNA of the CDR3: TGTGCCAGCAGGAGGGACCTCCCTAACTCGGGATACACCATATATTTT.

This clone was recorded a few times. The rearrangement joins TRBV6-1 to TRBJ1-5; D may be TRBD1 (6 bases). This CDR3 spans 13 amino acids. The V end was cut by 8 bases, the J end by 10 bases, with 18 bases between. Germline-derived CDR1 and CDR2 are MNHNS and SASEGT. The chain's CDR3 is CASYTGMRHPQHF. The CDR3 DNA reads as TGTGCCAGCTATACAGGGATGAGGCATCCCCAGCATTTT.

On this clone itself: The junction departs from the called germline gene at one end, perhaps through a read error. The V call is TRBV28, the J call TRBJ1-6; D gene ambiguous. Per germline, CDR1 MDHEN and CDR2 SYDVKM. This CDR3 region has 15 residues. The CDR3 DNA reads TGTGCCAGCAGGACACCCGGGAAAGGGAGTTCACACCTCCACTTT. Amino acid sequence: CASRTPGKGSSHLHF.

This clone was observed many times. The genes are TRBV10-1 and TRBJ2-7, with a possible D match to TRBD2 (7 bases). CDR1 is WNHNN, CDR2 SYGVQD, per germline (reference sequence). CDR3 length: 11 amino acids. CDR3 nucleotides: TGCGCGGGGGGGGCCCTCATCGAGCAGTACTTC. Translated, it gives CAGGALIEQYF.

This clone was found many times. This CDR3 is CSARDGTRNTEAFF. The CDR3, as DNA: TGCAGTGCTAGAGACGGTACACGGAACACTGAAGCTTTCTTT. The J gene is TRBJ1-1, the V gene TRBV20-1; D is unresolved. The CDR3 runs to 14 residues. Germline CDR1 and CDR2: DFQATT and SNEGSKA (reference sequence). Trimming stripped 0 bases from V and 1 base from J, with 9 bases between.

At least ten counts were recorded for this clone. V usage is TRBV14 and J usage is TRBJ1-6; no definite D call. Germline CDR1 SGHDN, CDR2 FVKESK. Between the trimmed V and J ends, which lost 3 bases and 3 bases, there was a span of 18 bases. The CDR3 extends over 18 amino acids. The CDR3: CASSHTNRPGFYNSPLHF. DNA of the CDR3: TGTGCCAGCAGCCACACTAACCGACCGGGATTCTATAATTCACCCCTCCACTTT.

This clone was picked up a small number of times. V is TRBV6-2 or TRBV6-3 and J is TRBJ1-1; a weak D match, TRBD1 (5 bases). Germline V gene sequence: CDR1 MNHEY, CDR2 SVGEGT. Trimming left V 2 bases short and J 5 bases short, with 9 bases between. This CDR3 comprises 13 residues. Written as DNA, the CDR3 is TGTGCCAGCAGTTACGGGGGAGTGACTGAAGCTTTCTTT. Its protein is CASSYGGVTEAFF.

J is TRBJ1-1 and V is TRBV7-2; 8 nucleotides match TRBD1. The CDR3 sequence is 14 residues long. The V segment lost 7 bases and the J segment 6 bases; nucleotides outside the gene matches: 10. Germline-derived CDR1 and CDR2 are SGHTA and FQGNSA. CDR3 DNA sequence: TGTGCCAGCACCTCCCGGCAGGGGGCCGCTGAAGCTTTCTTT. Its translation is CASTSRQGAAEAFF. Together with reference TRBV7-2 and TRBJ1-1, the CDR3 gives the full variable domain: GAGVSQSPSNKVTEKGKDVELRCDPISGHTALYWYRQSLGQGLEFLIYFQGNSAPDKSGLPSDRFSAERTGGSVSTLTIQRTQQEDSAVYLCASTSRQGAAEAFFGQGTRLTVV.

This clone was detected ten times or more. This chain links TRBV20-1 with TRBJ2-4, with D possibly TRBD1 on 7 matching bases. From germline, CDR1 is DFQATT and CDR2 SNEGSKA (reference sequence). The ends were cut back, 5 bases at V and 8 bases at J, with 16 bases in the middle. This CDR3 comprises 13 residues. The CDR3 is CSAPQGGRDIQYF. In DNA, the CDR3 is TGCAGTGCTCCCCAGGGGGGAAGGGACATTCAGTACTTC.

This clone was observed at least ten times. The gene calls are TRBV20-1 and TRBJ2-7; D is possibly TRBD1 (5 bases). V was trimmed by 5 bases and J by 4 bases, leaving 18 bases between them. The CDR3 loop spans 14 amino acids. CDR1 is DFQATT and CDR2 is SNEGSKA in the germline V gene (reference sequence). The CDR3 DNA sequence: TGCAGTGCTTCTACAGGCGTTTTAGGGTACGAGCAGTACTTC. Residues: CSASTGVLGYEQYF.

This clone was counted at least ten times. CDR3 nucleotide sequence: TGTGCCAGCAGTTTATTGCAGACTCGTCGCGCTGAAGCTTTCTTT. It is translated as CASSLLQTRRAEAFF. This chain connects TRBV27 to TRBJ1-1; no reliable D call. Germline V gene lookup returns CDR1 MNHEY and CDR2 SMNVEV (reference sequence). The CDR3 contains 15 residues. V was clipped by 1 base and J by 6 bases, with 15 bases between them.

The chain couples TRBV28 to TRBJ1-6; D ambiguous. CDR3 size: 13 residues. Looked up from germline, CDR1 is MDHEN and CDR2 is SYDVKM. V gave up 6 bases and J gave up 6 bases, with 9 bases separating them. The CDR3 DNA follows: TGTGCCAGCAGCTTTGGGGTTAATTCACCCCTCCACTTT. Protein: CASSFGVNSPLHF. The variable domain in full, with the rest retrieved from reference TRBV28 and TRBJ1-6, is DVKVTQSSRYLVKRTGEKVFLECVQDMDHENMFWYRQDPGLGLRLIYFSYDVKMKEKGDIPEGYSVSREKKERFSLILESASTNQTSMYLCASSFGVNSPLHFGNGTRLTVT.